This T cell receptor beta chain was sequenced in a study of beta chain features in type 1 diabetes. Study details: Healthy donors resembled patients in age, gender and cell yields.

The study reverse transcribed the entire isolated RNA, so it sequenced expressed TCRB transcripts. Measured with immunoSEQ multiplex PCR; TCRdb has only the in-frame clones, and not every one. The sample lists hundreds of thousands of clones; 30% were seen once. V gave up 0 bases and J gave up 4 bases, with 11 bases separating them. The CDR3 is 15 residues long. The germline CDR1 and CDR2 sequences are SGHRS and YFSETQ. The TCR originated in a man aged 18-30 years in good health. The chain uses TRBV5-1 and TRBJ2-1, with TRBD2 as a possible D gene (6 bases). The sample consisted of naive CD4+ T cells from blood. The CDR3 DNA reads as TGCGCCAGCAGCTTGGTAGCGGAGCCATACAATGAGCAGTTCTTC. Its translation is CASSLVAEPYNEQFF.